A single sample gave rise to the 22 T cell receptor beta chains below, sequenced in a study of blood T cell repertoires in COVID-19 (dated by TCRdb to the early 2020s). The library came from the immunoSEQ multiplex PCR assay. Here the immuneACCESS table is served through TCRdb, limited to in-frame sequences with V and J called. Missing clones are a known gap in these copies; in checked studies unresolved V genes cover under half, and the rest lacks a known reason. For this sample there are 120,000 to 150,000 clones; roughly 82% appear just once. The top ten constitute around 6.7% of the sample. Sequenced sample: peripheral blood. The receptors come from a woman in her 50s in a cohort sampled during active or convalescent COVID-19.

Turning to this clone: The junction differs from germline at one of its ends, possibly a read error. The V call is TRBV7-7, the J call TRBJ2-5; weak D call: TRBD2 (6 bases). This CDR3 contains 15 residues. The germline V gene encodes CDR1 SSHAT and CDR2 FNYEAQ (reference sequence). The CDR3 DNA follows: TGTGCTAGCAGCTTATCATGGGGGAGGCAAGAGACCCAGTACTTC. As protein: CASSLSWGRQETQYF.

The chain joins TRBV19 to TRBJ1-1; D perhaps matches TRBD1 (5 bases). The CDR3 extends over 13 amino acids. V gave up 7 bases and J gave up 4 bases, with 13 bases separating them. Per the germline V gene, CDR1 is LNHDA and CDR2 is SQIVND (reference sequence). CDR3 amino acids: CASTDRGGTEAFF. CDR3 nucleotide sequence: TGTGCCAGTACCGACCGGGGGGGCACTGAAGCTTTCTTT.

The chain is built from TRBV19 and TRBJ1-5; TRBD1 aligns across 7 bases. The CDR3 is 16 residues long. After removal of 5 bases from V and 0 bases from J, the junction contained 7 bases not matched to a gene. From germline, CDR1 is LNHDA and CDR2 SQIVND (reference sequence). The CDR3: CASSPWDSNSNQPQHF. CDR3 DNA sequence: TGTGCCAGTAGTCCGTGGGACAGCAATAGCAATCAGCCCCAGCATTTT.

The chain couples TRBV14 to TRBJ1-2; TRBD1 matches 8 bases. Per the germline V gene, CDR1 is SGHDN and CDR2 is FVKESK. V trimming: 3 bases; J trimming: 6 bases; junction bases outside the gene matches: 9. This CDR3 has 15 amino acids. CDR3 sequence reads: CASSQQTGGRDGYTF. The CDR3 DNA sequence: TGTGCCAGCAGCCAGCAAACAGGGGGACGGGATGGCTACACCTTC.

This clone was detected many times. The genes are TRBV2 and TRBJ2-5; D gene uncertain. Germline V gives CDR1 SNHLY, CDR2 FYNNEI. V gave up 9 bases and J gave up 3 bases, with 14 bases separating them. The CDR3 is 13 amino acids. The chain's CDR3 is CARNVGGEETQYF. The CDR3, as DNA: TGTGCCAGAAATGTCGGCGGTGAAGAGACCCAGTACTTC.

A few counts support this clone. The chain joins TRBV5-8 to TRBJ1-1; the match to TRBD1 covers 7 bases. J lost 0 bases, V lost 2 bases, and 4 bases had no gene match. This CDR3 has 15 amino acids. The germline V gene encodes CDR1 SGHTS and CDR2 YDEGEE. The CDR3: CASSLYRGMNTEAFF. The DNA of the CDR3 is TGTGCCAGCAGCTTATACAGGGGAATGAACACTGAAGCTTTCTTT.

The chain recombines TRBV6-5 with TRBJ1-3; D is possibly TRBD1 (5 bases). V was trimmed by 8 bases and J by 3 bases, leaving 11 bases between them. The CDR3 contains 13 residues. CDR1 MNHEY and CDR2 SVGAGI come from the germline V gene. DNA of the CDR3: TGTGCCAGCGAACGTACAGGTGGAAACACCATATATTTT. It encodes CASERTGGNTIYF.

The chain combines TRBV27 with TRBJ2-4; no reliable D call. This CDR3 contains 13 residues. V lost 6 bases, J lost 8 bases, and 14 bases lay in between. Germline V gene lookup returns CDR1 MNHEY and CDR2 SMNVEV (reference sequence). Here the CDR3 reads CASSPGLHYIQYF. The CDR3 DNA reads TGTGCCAGCAGCCCAGGCTTACACTACATTCAGTACTTC.

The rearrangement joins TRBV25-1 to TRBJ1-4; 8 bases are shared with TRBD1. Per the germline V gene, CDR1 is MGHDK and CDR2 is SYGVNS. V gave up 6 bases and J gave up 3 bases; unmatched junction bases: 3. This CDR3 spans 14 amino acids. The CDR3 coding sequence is TGTGCCAGCAGCGGACAGGGAGCTAATGAAAAACTGTTTTTT. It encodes CASSGQGANEKLFF.

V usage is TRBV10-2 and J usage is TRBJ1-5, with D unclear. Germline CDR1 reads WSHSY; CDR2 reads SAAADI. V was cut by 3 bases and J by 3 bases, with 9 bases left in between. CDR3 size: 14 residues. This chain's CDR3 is CASSDWLANQPQHF. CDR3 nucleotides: TGCGCCAGCAGTGATTGGTTGGCCAATCAGCCCCAGCATTTT.

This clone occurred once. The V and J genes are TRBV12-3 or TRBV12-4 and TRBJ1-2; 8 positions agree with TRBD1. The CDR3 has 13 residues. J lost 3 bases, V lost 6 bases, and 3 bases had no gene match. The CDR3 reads CASSSGGDYGYTF. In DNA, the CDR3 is TGTGCCAGCAGCTCAGGGGGCGACTATGGCTACACCTTC.

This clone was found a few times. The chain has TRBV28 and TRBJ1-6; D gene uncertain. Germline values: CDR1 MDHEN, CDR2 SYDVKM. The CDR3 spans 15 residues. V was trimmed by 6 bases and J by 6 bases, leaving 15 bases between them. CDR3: CASSSLRAGNSPLHF. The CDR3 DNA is TGTGCCAGCAGCTCACTGCGGGCGGGTAATTCACCCCTCCACTTT.

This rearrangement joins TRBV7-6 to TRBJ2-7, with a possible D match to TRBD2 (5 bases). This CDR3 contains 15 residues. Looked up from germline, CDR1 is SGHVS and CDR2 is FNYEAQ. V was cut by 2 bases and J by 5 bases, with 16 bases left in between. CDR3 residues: CASSLYAGHLDEQYF. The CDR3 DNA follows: TGTGCCAGCAGCTTATACGCGGGCCACCTGGACGAGCAGTACTTC.

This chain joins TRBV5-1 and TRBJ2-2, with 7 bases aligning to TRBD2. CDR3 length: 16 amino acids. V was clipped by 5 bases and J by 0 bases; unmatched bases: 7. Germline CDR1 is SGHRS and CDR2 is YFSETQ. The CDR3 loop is CASRPYLAANTGELFF. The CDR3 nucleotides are TGCGCCAGCAGGCCCTATCTAGCGGCGAACACCGGGGAGCTGTTTTTT.

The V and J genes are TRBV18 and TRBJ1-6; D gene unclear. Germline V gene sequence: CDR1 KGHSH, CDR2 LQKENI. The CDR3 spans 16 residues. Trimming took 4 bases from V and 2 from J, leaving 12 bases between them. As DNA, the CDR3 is TGTGCCAGCTCACGCGCCGGGGTCCCCTATAATTCACCCCTCCACTTT. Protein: CASSRAGVPYNSPLHF.

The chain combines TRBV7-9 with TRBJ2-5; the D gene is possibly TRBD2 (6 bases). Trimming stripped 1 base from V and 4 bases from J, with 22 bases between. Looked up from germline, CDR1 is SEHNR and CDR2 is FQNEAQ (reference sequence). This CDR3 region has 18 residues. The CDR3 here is CASSLGVAGKGDGETQYF. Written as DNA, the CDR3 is TGTGCCAGCAGCTTAGGCGTTGCGGGGAAAGGGGACGGAGAGACCCAGTACTTC. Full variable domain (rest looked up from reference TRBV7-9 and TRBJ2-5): DTGVSQNPRHKITKRGQNVTFRCDPISEHNRLYWYRQTLGQGPEFLTYFQNEAQLEKSRLLSDRFSAERPKGSFSTLEIQRTEQGDSAMYLCASSLGVAGKGDGETQYFGPGTRLLVL.

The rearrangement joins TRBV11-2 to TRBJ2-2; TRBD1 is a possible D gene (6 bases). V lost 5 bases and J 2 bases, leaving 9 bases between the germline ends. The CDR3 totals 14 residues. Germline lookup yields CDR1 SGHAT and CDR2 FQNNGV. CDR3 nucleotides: TGTGCCAGCAGCCGACAGGTTAACACCGGGGAGCTGTTTTTT. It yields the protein CASSRQVNTGELFF.

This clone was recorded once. In DNA, the CDR3 is TGTGCCAGCAGTTACTTCCAGGGGGTAGATACGCAGTATTTT. Amino acids: CASSYFQGVDTQYF. This chain connects TRBV6-5 to TRBJ2-3; 7 bases match TRBD1. The CDR3 totals 14 residues. Looked up from germline, CDR1 is MNHEY and CDR2 is SVGAGI. V lost 1 base and J lost 5; bases outside the gene matches: 3.

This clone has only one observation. The CDR3 reads CASSLGYGGVSGNTIYF. The CDR3, as DNA: TGTGCCAGCAGCTTAGGCTATGGGGGCGTCTCTGGAAACACCATATATTTT. The rearrangement links TRBV11-2 to TRBJ1-3, with a weak D call TRBD1 (6 bases). Germline CDR1 reads SGHAT; CDR2 reads FQNNGV. This CDR3 is built from 17 residues. V gave up 1 base and J gave up 0 bases, with 13 bases separating them. Drawing the rest from reference TRBV11-2 and TRBJ1-3, the complete variable domain is EAGVAQSPRYKIIEKRQSVAFWCNPISGHATLYWYQQILGQGPKLLIQFQNNGVVDDSQLPKDRFSAERLKGVDSTLKIQPAKLEDSAVYLCASSLGYGGVSGNTIYFGEGSWLTVV.

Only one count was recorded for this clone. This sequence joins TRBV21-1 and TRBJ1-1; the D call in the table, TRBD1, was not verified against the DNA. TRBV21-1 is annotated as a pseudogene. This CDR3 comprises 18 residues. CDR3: CASSLLPPGLDRNTEAFF. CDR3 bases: TGTGCCAGCAGCTTACTTCCCCCGGGGCTGGACAGGAACACTGAAGCTTTCTTT.

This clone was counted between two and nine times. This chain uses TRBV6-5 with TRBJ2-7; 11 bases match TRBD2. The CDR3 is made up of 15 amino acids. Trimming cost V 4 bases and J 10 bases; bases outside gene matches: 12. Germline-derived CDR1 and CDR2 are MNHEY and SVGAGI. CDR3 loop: CASSSGTSGRSPQYF. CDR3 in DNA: TGTGCCAGCAGTTCCGGGACTAGCGGACGATCGCCCCAGTACTTC.

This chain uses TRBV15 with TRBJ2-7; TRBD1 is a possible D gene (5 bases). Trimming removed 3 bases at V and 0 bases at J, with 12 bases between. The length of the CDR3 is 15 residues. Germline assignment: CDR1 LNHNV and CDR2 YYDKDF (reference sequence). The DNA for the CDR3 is TGTGCCACCAGCAGTAGTTCTGGGGCCTCCTACGAGCAGTACTTC. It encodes CATSSSSGASYEQYF.